This TCR beta chain was found in a study of Ad26.COV2.S vaccination and SARS-CoV-2 variants. Of note for this clone: The target antigen is unknown.

The study, taken as a whole, reports: Comparability of non-spike TCR breadth was observed across vaccine and placebo recipients.

TCRdb keeps only in-frame clones here, not all; method: immunoSEQ multiplex PCR. The data contain around 100,000 clones, around 82% of them singletons. The CDR3 is 13 amino acids. Trimming pared 3 bases from V and 5 bases from J, leaving 7 bases between. Germline assignment: CDR1 LNHDA and CDR2 SQIVND (reference sequence). The sequenced sample was peripheral blood, obtained after recovery from COVID-19. The chain is built from TRBV19 and TRBJ2-2; D unclear. The sequence derives from a human donor who had recovered from COVID-19. CDR3 loop: CASSMGITGELFF. The CDR3 DNA follows: TGTGCCAGTAGTATGGGTATAACCGGGGAGCTGTTTTTT.